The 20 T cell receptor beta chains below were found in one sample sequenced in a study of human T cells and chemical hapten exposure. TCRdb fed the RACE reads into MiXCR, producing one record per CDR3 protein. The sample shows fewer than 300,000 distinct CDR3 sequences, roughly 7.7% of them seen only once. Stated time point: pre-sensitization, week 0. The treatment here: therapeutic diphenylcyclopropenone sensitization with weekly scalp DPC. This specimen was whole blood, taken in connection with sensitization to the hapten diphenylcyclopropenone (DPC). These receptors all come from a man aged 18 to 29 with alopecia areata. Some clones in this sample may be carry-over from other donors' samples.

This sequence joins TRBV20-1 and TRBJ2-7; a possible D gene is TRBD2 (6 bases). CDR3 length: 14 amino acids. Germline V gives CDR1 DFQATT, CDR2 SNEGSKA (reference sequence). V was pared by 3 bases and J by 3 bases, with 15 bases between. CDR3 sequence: CSASAGTDYYEQYF. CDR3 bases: TGCAGTGCTAGTGCCGGGACGGACTACTACGAGCAGTACTTC.

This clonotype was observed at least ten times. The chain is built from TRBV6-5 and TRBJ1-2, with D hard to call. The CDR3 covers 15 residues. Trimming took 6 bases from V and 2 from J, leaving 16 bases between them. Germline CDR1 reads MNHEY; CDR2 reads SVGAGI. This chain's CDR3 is CASSNTEGGNYGYTF. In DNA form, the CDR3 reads TGTGCCAGCAGCAACACAGAGGGAGGCAACTATGGCTACACCTTC.

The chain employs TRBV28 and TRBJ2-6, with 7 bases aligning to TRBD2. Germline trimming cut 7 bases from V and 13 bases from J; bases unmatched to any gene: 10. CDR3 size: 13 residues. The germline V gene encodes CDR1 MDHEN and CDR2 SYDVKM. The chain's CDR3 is CASTLGGERVLTF. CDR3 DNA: TGTGCCAGCACTCTGGGAGGGGAACGGGTCCTGACTTTC.

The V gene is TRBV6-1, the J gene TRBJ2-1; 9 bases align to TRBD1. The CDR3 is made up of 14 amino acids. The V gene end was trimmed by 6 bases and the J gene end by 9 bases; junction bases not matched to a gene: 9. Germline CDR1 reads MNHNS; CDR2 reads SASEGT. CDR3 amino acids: CASSLGTGNGEQFF. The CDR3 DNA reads TGTGCCAGCAGCCTAGGGACAGGGAATGGTGAGCAGTTCTTC.

For the CDR3, the DNA is TGTGCCAGCAGCCAAAGACGACAGGGAGGCTACAATGAGCAGTTCTTC. Encoded protein: CASSQRRQGGYNEQFF. This chain joins TRBV3-1 and TRBJ2-1; possibly TRBD1 for D (7 bases). Between the trimmed V and J ends, which lost 2 bases and 3 bases, there was a span of 14 bases. Looked up from germline, CDR1 is LGHDT and CDR2 is YNNKEL (reference sequence). This CDR3 is 16 amino acids long.

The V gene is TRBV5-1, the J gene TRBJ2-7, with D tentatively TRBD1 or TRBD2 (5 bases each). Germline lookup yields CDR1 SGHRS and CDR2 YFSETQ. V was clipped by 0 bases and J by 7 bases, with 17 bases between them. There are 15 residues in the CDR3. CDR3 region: CASSLDWGLSSEQYV. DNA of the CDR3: TGCGCCAGCAGCTTGGATTGGGGGTTATCATCGGAGCAGTACGTC.

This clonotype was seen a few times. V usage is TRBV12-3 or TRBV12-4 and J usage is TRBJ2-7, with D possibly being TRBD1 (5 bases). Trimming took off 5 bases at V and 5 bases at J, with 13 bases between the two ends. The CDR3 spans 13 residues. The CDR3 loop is CASSPDSRDEQYF. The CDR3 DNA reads TGTGCCAGCAGTCCAGACAGCCGGGACGAGCAGTACTTC.

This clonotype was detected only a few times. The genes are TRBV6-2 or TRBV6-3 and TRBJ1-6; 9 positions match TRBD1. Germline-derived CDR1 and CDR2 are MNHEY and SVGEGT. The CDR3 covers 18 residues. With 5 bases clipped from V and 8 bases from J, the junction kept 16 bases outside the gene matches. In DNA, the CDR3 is TGTGCCAGCAGTACCGGGACAGGGCCTGGGATGTACGATTCACCCCTCCACTTT. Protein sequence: CASSTGTGPGMYDSPLHF.

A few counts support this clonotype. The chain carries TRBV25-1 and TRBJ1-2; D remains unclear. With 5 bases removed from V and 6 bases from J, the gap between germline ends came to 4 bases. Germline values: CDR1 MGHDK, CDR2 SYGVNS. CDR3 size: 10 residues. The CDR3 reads CASSFNGYTF. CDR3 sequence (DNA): TGTGCCAGCAGTTTTAATGGCTACACCTTC.

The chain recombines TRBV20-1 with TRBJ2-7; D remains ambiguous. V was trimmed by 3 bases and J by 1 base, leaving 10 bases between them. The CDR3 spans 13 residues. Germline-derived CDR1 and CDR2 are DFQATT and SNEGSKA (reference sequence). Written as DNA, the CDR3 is TGCAGTGCTAGGGGGATCTCTTCCTACGAGCAGTACTTC. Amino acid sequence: CSARGISSYEQYF.

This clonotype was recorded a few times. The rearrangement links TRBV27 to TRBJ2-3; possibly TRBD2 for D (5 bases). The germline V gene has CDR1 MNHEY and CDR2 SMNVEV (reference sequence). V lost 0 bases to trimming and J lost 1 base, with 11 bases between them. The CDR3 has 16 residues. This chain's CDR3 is CASSLSRRWGTDTQYF. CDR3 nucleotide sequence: TGTGCCAGCAGTTTATCGCGGAGGTGGGGCACAGATACGCAGTATTTT.

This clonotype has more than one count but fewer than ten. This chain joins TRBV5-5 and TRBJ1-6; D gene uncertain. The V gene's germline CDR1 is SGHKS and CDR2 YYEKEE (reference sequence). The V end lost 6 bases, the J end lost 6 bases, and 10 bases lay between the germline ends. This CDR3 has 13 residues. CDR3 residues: CASTPLGNSPLHF. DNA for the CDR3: TGTGCCAGCACCCCCTTAGGTAATTCACCCCTCCACTTT.

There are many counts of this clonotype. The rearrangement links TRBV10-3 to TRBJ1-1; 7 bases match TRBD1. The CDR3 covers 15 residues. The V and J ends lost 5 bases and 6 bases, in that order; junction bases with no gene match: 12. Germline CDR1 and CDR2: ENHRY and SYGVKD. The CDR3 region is CAISTTQGRVAEAFF. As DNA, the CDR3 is TGTGCCATCAGTACTACACAGGGGAGGGTGGCTGAAGCTTTCTTT.

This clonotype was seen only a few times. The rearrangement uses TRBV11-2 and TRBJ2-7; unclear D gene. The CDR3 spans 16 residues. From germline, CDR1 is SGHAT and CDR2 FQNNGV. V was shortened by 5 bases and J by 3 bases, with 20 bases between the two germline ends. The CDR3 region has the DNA TGTGCCAGCAGCCCCGTGGGTTGGGGTATCGGCTACGAGCAGTACTTC. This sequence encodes CASSPVGWGIGYEQYF.

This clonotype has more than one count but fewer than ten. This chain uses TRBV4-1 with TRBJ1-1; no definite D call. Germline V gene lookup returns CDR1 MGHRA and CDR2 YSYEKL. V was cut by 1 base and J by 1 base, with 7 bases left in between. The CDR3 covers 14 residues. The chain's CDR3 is CASSQVWENTEAFF. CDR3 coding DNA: TGCGCCAGCAGCCAAGTCTGGGAGAACACTGAAGCTTTCTTT.

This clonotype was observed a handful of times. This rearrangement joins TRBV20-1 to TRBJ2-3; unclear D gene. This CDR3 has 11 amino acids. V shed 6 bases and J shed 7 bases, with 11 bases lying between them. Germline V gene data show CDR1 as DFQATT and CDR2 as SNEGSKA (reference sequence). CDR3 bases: TGCAGTGCCCAGACTGGCAATACGCAGTATTTT. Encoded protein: CSAQTGNTQYF.

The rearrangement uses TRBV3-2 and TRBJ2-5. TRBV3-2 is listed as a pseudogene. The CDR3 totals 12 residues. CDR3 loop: CASSQVPETQYF. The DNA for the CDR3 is TGTGCCAGCAGCCAAGTACCGGAGACCCAGTACTTC.

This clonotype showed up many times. The CDR3 is CASSPLSKSSYNEQFF. CDR3 bases: TGTGCCAGTAGTCCGCTAAGCAAAAGCTCCTACAATGAGCAGTTCTTC. This chain connects TRBV19 to TRBJ2-1; D gene uncertain. The germline V gene encodes CDR1 LNHDA and CDR2 SQIVND (reference sequence). CDR3 size: 16 residues. V lost 5 bases and J lost 0, with 14 bases in between.

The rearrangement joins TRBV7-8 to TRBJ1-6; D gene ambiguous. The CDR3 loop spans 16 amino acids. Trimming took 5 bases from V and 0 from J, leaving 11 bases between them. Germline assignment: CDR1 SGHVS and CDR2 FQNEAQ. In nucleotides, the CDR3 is TGTGCCAGCAGCATTAGGGCCCCCTCCTATAATTCACCCCTCCACTTT. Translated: CASSIRAPSYNSPLHF. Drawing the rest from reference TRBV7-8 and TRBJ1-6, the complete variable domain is GAGVSQSPRYKVAKRGQDVALRCDPISGHVSLFWYQQALGQGPEFLTYFQNEAQLDKSGLPSDRFFAERPEGSVSTLKIQRTQQEDSAVYLCASSIRAPSYNSPLHFGNGTRLTVT.

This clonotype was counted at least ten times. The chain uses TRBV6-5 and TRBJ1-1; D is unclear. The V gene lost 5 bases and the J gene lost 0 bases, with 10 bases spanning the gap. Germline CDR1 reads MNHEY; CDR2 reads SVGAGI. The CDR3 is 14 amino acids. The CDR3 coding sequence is TGTGCCAGCAGTAAATTCGATATGAACACTGAAGCTTTCTTT. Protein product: CASSKFDMNTEAFF.